Shown below are 21 T cell receptor beta chains from a single sample sequenced in a study of T cell responses to AZD1222 COVID-19 vaccine. Profiling relied on immunoSEQ multiplex PCR, and the TCRdb table lists in-frame clones only, not all of them. The sample has around 110,000 clones; about 90% are singletons. The source material was peripheral blood, sampled 28 days after the second AZD1222 dose. Receptor source: an adult who received the AZD1222 COVID-19 vaccine.

The V call is TRBV29-1, the J call TRBJ1-2; D possibly corresponds to TRBD1 (6 bases). This CDR3 has 13 residues. V shed 3 bases and J shed 2 bases, with 10 bases lying between them. The germline CDR1 and CDR2 sequences are SQVTM and ANQGSEA. CDR3 residues: CSVDDRLNYGYTF. The CDR3 DNA reads as TGCAGCGTTGATGACAGGTTAAACTATGGCTACACCTTC.

This clone was observed once. The chain has TRBV7-9 and TRBJ1-4; D is possibly TRBD1 (5 bases). This CDR3 is built from 13 residues. The germline V and J ends were trimmed by 2 bases and 7 bases, with 8 bases remaining between them. Germline V gene data show CDR1 as SEHNR and CDR2 as FQNEAQ (reference sequence). Written as DNA, the CDR3 is TGTGCCAGCAGCTTATTCCAGGGTGAAAAACTGTTTTTT. It translates to CASSLFQGEKLFF.

This chain joins TRBV6-6 and TRBJ1-6; TRBD1 is a possible D gene (5 bases). This CDR3 region has 16 residues. Germline V gene data show CDR1 as MNHNY and CDR2 as SVGAGI (reference sequence). V lost 2 bases, J lost 6 bases, and 14 bases lay in between. The CDR3 DNA follows: TGTGCCAGCAGTTACCAAATGGGGGGGGGTAATTCACCCCTCCACTTT. Residues: CASSYQMGGGNSPLHF.

The chain has TRBV9 and TRBJ1-1; no firm D call. Trimming left V 5 bases short and J 7 bases short, with 9 bases between. CDR1 and CDR2 (germline): SGDLS, YYNGEE. CDR3 length: 11 amino acids. CDR3 loop: CASRSGSEAFF. The CDR3 nucleotides are TGTGCCAGCAGGTCGGGGAGTGAAGCTTTCTTT.

The chain couples TRBV13 to TRBJ1-6, with no clear D. The CDR3 has 13 amino acids. Per germline, CDR1 PRHDT and CDR2 FYEKMQ (reference sequence). V was cut by 4 bases and J by 11 bases, with 12 bases left in between. For the CDR3, the DNA is TGTGCCAGCAGCTATCTACCGACGCCACCCCTCCACTTT. Its translation is CASSYLPTPPLHF.

This clone was counted a single time. The genes are TRBV7-2 and TRBJ2-5; D not resolved. The CDR3 contains 15 residues. Germline V gene lookup returns CDR1 SGHTA and CDR2 FQGNSA. The V end was cut by 2 bases, the J end by 6 bases, with 16 bases between. The CDR3 here is CASSLFRAREKTQYF. CDR3 DNA: TGTGCCAGCAGCTTATTCCGAGCGCGAGAGAAGACCCAGTACTTC.

The chain joins TRBV5-4 to TRBJ2-2, with D possibly being TRBD1 (5 bases). V gave up 0 bases and J gave up 1 base, with 10 bases separating them. Germline CDR1 and CDR2: SGHNT and YYREEE (reference sequence). CDR3 length: 16 residues. Here the CDR3 reads CASSLDPGMNTGELFF. Here the CDR3 DNA reads TGTGCCAGCAGCTTGGACCCAGGGATGAACACCGGGGAGCTGTTTTTT.

V usage is TRBV9 and J usage is TRBJ2-7; possible D gene TRBD2, 6 bases. Trimming pared 5 bases from V and 11 bases from J, leaving 23 bases between. This CDR3 spans 14 amino acids. Germline V gives CDR1 SGDLS, CDR2 YYNGEE. CDR3 sequence reads: CASSSGTPVSKEYF. The CDR3 DNA follows: TGTGCCAGCAGTTCCGGGACTCCCGTTTCGAAGGAGTACTTC.

Note on this clone: The junction differs from germline at one of its ends, possibly a read error. The chain recombines TRBV7-2 with TRBJ2-7; a weak D match, TRBD2 (6 bases). Germline V gene sequence: CDR1 SGHTA, CDR2 FQGNSA. This CDR3 contains 15 residues. The DNA of the CDR3 is TGTGCCAGCACCTTAGGGACTCACCAAGGCTACGAGCAGTACTTC. Its protein product is CASTLGTHQGYEQYF.

The chain links TRBV3-1 (or the pseudogene TRBV3-2) to TRBJ1-4; possible D gene TRBD1, 6 bases. The CDR3 consists of 16 residues. Germline V gene lookup returns CDR1 LGHDT and CDR2 YNNKEL (reference sequence). V was cut by 2 bases and J by 3 bases, with 13 bases left in between. CDR3 amino acids: CASSQHTGTSNEKLFF. The CDR3 DNA reads TGTGCCAGCAGCCAACATACAGGGACCTCTAATGAAAAACTGTTTTTT.

Comments on this clone: Germline is not matched at one junction end, which may reflect a read error. J is TRBJ1-1 and V is TRBV6-1, with D uncertain. CDR1 and CDR2 (germline): MNHNS, SASEGT. This CDR3 region has 11 residues. The CDR3 sequence is CASSEEGEAFF. Written as DNA, the CDR3 is TGTGCCAGCAGCGAAGAGGGTGAAGCTTTCTTT.

This clone was detected only a few times. The CDR3 reads CASSHIGTGTSGHNEQFF. The CDR3 DNA reads TGTGCCAGCAGCCATATTGGGACCGGGACTAGCGGCCACAATGAGCAGTTCTTC. The chain links TRBV3-1 (or the pseudogene TRBV3-2) to TRBJ2-1; 11 nucleotides agree with TRBD2. Germline-derived CDR1 and CDR2 are LGHDT and YNNKEL (reference sequence). The V gene end was trimmed by 3 bases and the J gene end by 5 bases; junction bases not matched to a gene: 12. The CDR3 has 18 residues.

The chain employs TRBV7-3 and TRBJ1-2; possible D gene TRBD1, 5 bases. Germline values: CDR1 SGHTA, CDR2 FQGTGA. V was shortened by 5 bases and J by 7 bases, with 20 bases between the two germline ends. The CDR3 contains 15 residues. CDR3 amino acids: CASSPTGRGDSGYTF. For the CDR3, the DNA is TGTGCCAGCAGCCCAACGGGTCGAGGGGATTCTGGCTACACCTTC.

V and J are TRBV5-1 and TRBJ2-2; 8 nucleotides agree with TRBD2. This CDR3 spans 19 amino acids. Germline V gives CDR1 SGHRS, CDR2 YFSETQ. V lost 3 bases, J lost 1 base, and 14 bases stayed unmatched. Here the CDR3 DNA reads TGCGCCAGCAGCTACCTAGGACTAGCCAGAAATATGAACACCGGGGAGCTGTTTTTT. Encoded protein: CASSYLGLARNMNTGELFF.

The chain couples TRBV3-1 (or the pseudogene TRBV3-2) to TRBJ1-5; D might be TRBD1 (5 bases). The CDR3 has 15 residues. Germline V gene sequence: CDR1 LGHDT, CDR2 YNNKEL (reference sequence). V lost 1 base and J lost 2, with 9 bases in between. CDR3 nucleotides: TGTGCCAGCAGCCAAGGCTGGGGGGGCAATCAGCCCCAGCATTTT. It yields the protein CASSQGWGGNQPQHF.

This sequence joins TRBV28 and TRBJ2-1, with 8 bases fitting TRBD2. Losses at the gene ends were 4 bases for V and 7 bases for J; bases not matched to a gene: 3. CDR1 MDHEN and CDR2 SYDVKM come from the germline V gene. This CDR3 has 13 amino acids. The CDR3 loop reads CASSSPGGNEQFF. Written as DNA, the CDR3 is TGTGCCAGCAGTTCCCCGGGGGGGAATGAGCAGTTCTTC.

The rearrangement joins TRBV30 to TRBJ1-5; TRBD1 matches 11 bases. The CDR3 extends over 17 amino acids. From germline, CDR1 is GTSNPN and CDR2 SVGIG (reference sequence). V lost 0 bases to trimming and J lost 4 bases; unmatched junction nucleotides: 8. CDR3 sequence: CAWSVLQGQGGNQPQHF. CDR3 nucleotides: TGTGCCTGGAGTGTACTACAGGGACAGGGGGGGAATCAGCCCCAGCATTTT.

The chain has TRBV15 and TRBJ2-7; perhaps D is TRBD1 or TRBD2 (5 bases each). Trimming stripped 1 base from V and 4 bases from J, with 23 bases between. Germline values: CDR1 LNHNV, CDR2 YYDKDF (reference sequence). This CDR3 region has 18 residues. CDR3 amino acids: CATSRGMTGTGDHYEQYF. In nucleotides, the CDR3 is TGTGCCACCAGCAGAGGTATGACCGGGACCGGGGACCATTACGAGCAGTACTTC.

This clone came up once. The chain recombines TRBV9 with TRBJ2-5; 7 positions match TRBD1. The CDR3 is 14 residues long. Germline assignment: CDR1 SGDLS and CDR2 YYNGEE. V dropped 1 base and J dropped 5; count of bases not matched to a gene: 5. CDR3 sequence reads: CASSVNRGSETQYF. The CDR3 bases are TGTGCCAGCAGCGTAAACAGGGGTTCCGAGACCCAGTACTTC.

The chain uses TRBV7-8 and TRBJ1-2; maybe TRBD1 (6 bases). The V gene's germline CDR1 is SGHVS and CDR2 FQNEAQ. V was clipped by 1 base and J by 4 bases, with 19 bases between them. The CDR3 covers 17 residues. CDR3 sequence reads: CASSLEGSGGHGYGYTF. The CDR3 DNA reads as TGTGCCAGCAGCTTAGAGGGGTCCGGGGGGCACGGCTATGGCTACACCTTC.

The rearrangement joins TRBV28 to TRBJ1-2; 7 bases match TRBD1. The V gene end was trimmed by 6 bases and the J gene end by 6 bases; junction bases not matched to a gene: 7. The CDR3 contains 13 residues. CDR1 and CDR2 (germline): MDHEN, SYDVKM. The CDR3 nucleotides are TGTGCCAGCAGACCGGACAGGTGGGATGGCTACACCTTC. It is translated as CASRPDRWDGYTF.